These 23 T cell receptor beta chains share one sample of origin, sequenced in a study of blood T cell repertoires in COVID-19 (dated by TCRdb to about 2020). The protocol used for the library was the immunoSEQ multiplex PCR assay. TCRdb re-hosts the immuneACCESS table, in-frame sequences only. Its copies lack some clones; in the studies checked, an unresolved V gene accounts for under half of them, and the cause for the rest is not known. For this sample there are 45,000 to 65,000 clones; 75% to 90% appear just once. Roughly a tenth of the sample belongs to the ten largest clones. The sequenced sample was peripheral blood. All receptors derive from a man aged 30-40 years with COVID-19, enrolled during active disease.

This clone showed up just once. The CDR3 loop reads CASSYSRAGGAYEQYF. In DNA form, the CDR3 reads TGTGCCAGCAGTTACTCCAGGGCGGGAGGGGCCTACGAGCAGTACTTC. This rearrangement joins TRBV6-5 to TRBJ2-7, with 9 nucleotides matching TRBD2. Germline V gene lookup returns CDR1 MNHEY and CDR2 SVGAGI. V lost 0 bases and J lost 2; bases outside the gene matches: 5. The CDR3 sequence is 16 residues long.

The J gene is TRBJ1-2, the V gene TRBV19, with TRBD1 matching 7 bases. The CDR3 is made up of 14 amino acids. Germline trimming cut 6 bases from V and 2 bases from J; bases unmatched to any gene: 6. Germline V CDR1 and CDR2: LNHDA, SQIVND (reference sequence). CDR3 sequence: CASRRQGSNYGYTF. CDR3 in DNA: TGTGCCAGTAGACGACAGGGTTCCAACTATGGCTACACCTTC. Combining the CDR3 with reference TRBV19 and TRBJ1-2 gives the whole variable domain DGGITQSPKYLFRKEGQNVTLSCEQNLNHDAMYWYRQDPGQGLRLIYYSQIVNDFQKGDIAEGYSVSREKKESFPLTVTSAQKNPTAFYLCASRRQGSNYGYTFGSGTRLTVV.

The chain couples TRBV4-1 to TRBJ1-5, with TRBD1 matching over 7 bases. V trimming: 4 bases; J trimming: 3 bases; junction bases outside the gene matches: 9. The CDR3 is made up of 16 amino acids. Germline assignment: CDR1 MGHRA and CDR2 YSYEKL. Here the CDR3 DNA reads TGCGCCAGCAGCCCCCTCCCGGGACAGACCAATCAGCCCCAGCATTTT. Residues: CASSPLPGQTNQPQHF.

As for this clone: One end of the junction is discordant with germline, which a read error may explain. This chain uses TRBV29-1 with TRBJ2-4, with 12 bases fitting TRBD1. CDR1 is SQVTM, CDR2 ANQGSEA, per germline. The CDR3 loop spans 14 amino acids. The CDR3 is CSVGTGGIQNIQCF. The CDR3 DNA reads TGCAGCGTCGGGACAGGGGGCATCCAAAACATTCAGTGCTTC.

This clone was detected once. The J gene is TRBJ1-5, the V gene TRBV12-3 or TRBV12-4; D is undetermined. V dropped 6 bases and J dropped 0 bases, with 3 bases sitting between them. This CDR3 spans 12 amino acids. CDR3 sequence reads: CASSNSNQPQHF. The CDR3, as DNA: TGTGCCAGCAGCAATAGCAATCAGCCCCAGCATTTT.

V and J are TRBV3-1 (or the pseudogene TRBV3-2) and TRBJ1-4; D is possibly TRBD1 (5 bases). This CDR3 region has 12 residues. Per germline, CDR1 LGHDT and CDR2 YNNKEL (reference sequence). Trimming stripped 3 bases from V and 8 bases from J, with 7 bases between. The CDR3 DNA sequence: TGTGCCAGCAGCCAGACAGACGAAAAACTGTTTTTT. Protein product: CASSQTDEKLFF.

The chain couples TRBV27 to TRBJ2-1; 13 nucleotides match TRBD2. The CDR3 consists of 16 residues. The J segment lost 6 bases and the V segment lost 3 bases, leaving 5 bases of the junction unmatched. The germline V gene encodes CDR1 MNHEY and CDR2 SMNVEV (reference sequence). The CDR3 is CASSLRTSGSTNEQFF. The CDR3 coding sequence is TGTGCCAGCAGTTTGAGGACTAGCGGGAGCACCAATGAGCAGTTCTTC.

A single count supports this clone. V and J are TRBV28 and TRBJ2-5, with D possibly matching TRBD1 (5 bases). Per germline, CDR1 MDHEN and CDR2 SYDVKM. Deletions cut 5 bases from V and 5 bases from J, with 15 bases between. The CDR3 length is 14 residues. CDR3 residues: CASSPQGSLETQYF. The CDR3 DNA follows: TGTGCCAGCAGTCCCCAGGGCAGCCTGGAGACCCAGTACTTC.

The rearrangement joins TRBV24-1 to TRBJ2-7, with 11 bases identical to TRBD2. The trim removed 5 bases at V and 2 bases at J, leaving 7 bases unmatched. Germline CDR1 KGHDR, CDR2 SFDVKD. This CDR3 has 16 residues. CDR3 in amino acids: CATSGPTSGTPYEQYF. CDR3 bases: TGTGCCACCAGTGGCCCGACTAGCGGGACTCCCTACGAGCAGTACTTC.

The V call is TRBV28, the J call TRBJ1-1; 7 bases map to TRBD1. The CDR3 is made up of 13 amino acids. Losses at the gene ends were 6 bases for V and 4 bases for J; bases not matched to a gene: 5. Germline V gene lookup returns CDR1 MDHEN and CDR2 SYDVKM. The CDR3 is CASREGGTTEAFF. CDR3 DNA sequence: TGTGCCAGCAGGGAAGGGGGCACCACTGAAGCTTTCTTT.

The rearrangement joins TRBV5-5 to TRBJ2-5; TRBD1 matches 7 bases. The CDR3 consists of 14 residues. J lost 5 bases, V lost 3 bases, and 7 bases had no gene match. From germline, CDR1 is SGHKS and CDR2 YYEKEE (reference sequence). CDR3 nucleotide sequence: TGTGCCAGCAGCTGGGCCGACAGGGCGGAGACCCAGTACTTC. It translates to CASSWADRAETQYF.

The chain uses TRBV5-6 and TRBJ1-2; 11 positions match TRBD1. Per the germline V gene, CDR1 is SGHDT and CDR2 is YYEEEE. The CDR3 has 14 amino acids. V lost 4 bases, J lost 4 bases, and 3 bases stayed unmatched. In DNA form, the CDR3 reads TGTGCCAGCAGCCGGGACAGGGGGGGCTATGGCTACACCTTC. Translation gives CASSRDRGGYGYTF.

CDR3 sequence (DNA): TGTGCCATCAGTGTGACAGGGGACCTGAACACTGAAGCTTTCTTT. Protein product: CAISVTGDLNTEAFF. This chain connects TRBV10-3 to TRBJ1-1, with 8 nucleotides matching TRBD1. The length of the CDR3 is 15 residues. CDR1 is ENHRY, CDR2 SYGVKD, per germline. The ends lost 4 bases at V and 0 bases at J; junction bases unmatched: 4.

The chain recombines TRBV7-2 with TRBJ1-5, with D possibly matching TRBD1 (6 bases). CDR3 size: 15 residues. Trimming took off 6 bases at V and 1 base at J, with 13 bases between the two ends. Germline CDR1 reads SGHTA; CDR2 reads FQGNSA. This chain's CDR3 is CASRATGTSNQPQHF. The CDR3 DNA is TGTGCCAGCAGGGCTACAGGGACGAGCAATCAGCCCCAGCATTTT. The full variable domain, rest sourced from reference TRBV7-2 and TRBJ1-5, is GAGVSQSPSNKVTEKGKDVELRCDPISGHTALYWYRQSLGQGLEFLIYFQGNSAPDKSGLPSDRFSAERTGGSVSTLTIQRTQQEDSAVYLCASRATGTSNQPQHFGDGTRLSIL.

The V call is TRBV19, the J call TRBJ1-6; TRBD1 agrees at 9 bases. Germline CDR1 is LNHDA and CDR2 is SQIVND (reference sequence). The CDR3 is made up of 18 amino acids. Unmatched junction bases numbered 19, after V lost 3 bases and J lost 13 bases. The chain's CDR3 is CASSIIQSGTGTLMPLHF. In DNA, the CDR3 is TGTGCCAGTAGTATCATCCAGAGTGGGACAGGGACGTTAATGCCCCTCCACTTT.

The chain combines TRBV9 with TRBJ1-6, with 8 bases identical to TRBD1. The CDR3 is 15 amino acids. The V and J ends lost 4 bases and 6 bases, in that order; junction bases with no gene match: 6. Germline V CDR1 and CDR2: SGDLS, YYNGEE. CDR3 in amino acids: CASSPGQGSNSPLHF. The CDR3 nucleotides read TGTGCCAGCAGCCCAGGACAGGGCAGTAATTCACCCCTCCACTTT.

The chain has TRBV6-5 and TRBJ2-5; TRBD1 matches at 9 bases. From germline, CDR1 is MNHEY and CDR2 SVGAGI. The CDR3 covers 14 residues. V was clipped by 6 bases and J by 0 bases; unmatched bases: 2. The CDR3 DNA reads TGTGCCAGCAGCTGGACAGGGGACCAAGAGACCCAGTACTTC. This gives the protein CASSWTGDQETQYF.

The V and J genes are TRBV7-2 and TRBJ1-2; D is possibly TRBD1 (5 bases). The CDR3 has 15 residues. Per germline, CDR1 SGHTA and CDR2 FQGNSA. Trimming removed 1 base at V and 5 bases at J, with 14 bases between. The CDR3 spells CASSLVGGGFYGYTF. CDR3 in DNA: TGTGCCAGCAGCTTAGTTGGGGGAGGATTTTATGGCTACACCTTC.

The chain couples TRBV7-2 to TRBJ2-7; weak D call: TRBD2 (7 bases). This CDR3 has 14 residues. V dropped 5 bases and J dropped 5 bases, with 16 bases sitting between them. Germline V gene lookup returns CDR1 SGHTA and CDR2 FQGNSA. CDR3 residues: CASSLGGGSNEQYF. CDR3 coding DNA: TGTGCCAGCAGCCTAGGGGGGGGGTCCAACGAGCAGTACTTC.

V and J are TRBV18 and TRBJ2-7, with TRBD1 matching over 9 bases. CDR3 length: 13 residues. The ends lost 5 bases at V and 5 bases at J; junction bases unmatched: 4. Per the germline V gene, CDR1 is KGHSH and CDR2 is LQKENI. The CDR3 nucleotides are TGTGCCAGCTCAAGGGACAGGGCGGACGAGCAGTACTTC. Translated: CASSRDRADEQYF.

The rearrangement joins TRBV19 to TRBJ1-1; no definite D call. Trimming shortened V by 10 bases and J by 2 bases, and 14 bases separated the two germline ends. This CDR3 spans 13 amino acids. CDR1 and CDR2 (germline): LNHDA, SQIVND (reference sequence). The CDR3 region has the DNA TGTGCCACATCAGGTGGAGGAAACACTGAAGCTTTCTTT. This encodes CATSGGGNTEAFF.

This clone was found once. V and J are TRBV9 and TRBJ2-5; 7 nucleotides agree with TRBD1. Germline V gives CDR1 SGDLS, CDR2 YYNGEE. This CDR3 region has 15 residues. The trim removed 3 bases at V and 1 base at J, leaving 6 bases unmatched. The CDR3 nucleotides are TGTGCCAGCAGCGAAGAAGGGGGCTCCCAAGAGACCCAGTACTTC. It encodes CASSEEGGSQETQYF.

This clone has a single count. This rearrangement joins TRBV27 to TRBJ2-4, with 8 bases fitting TRBD2. In germline, CDR1 is MNHEY, CDR2 SMNVEV (reference sequence). V lost 6 bases and J lost 2; bases outside the gene matches: 9. CDR3 length: 16 residues. The CDR3 coding sequence is TGTGCCAGCAGACGGGAGGGGTTTGGAACCAAAAACATTCAGTACTTC. As protein: CASRREGFGTKNIQYF.